This section outlines one T cell receptor beta chain sequence together with its context. The sample contains more than one DNA sequence encoding this CDR3. The V and J ends lost 3 bases and 2 bases, in that order; junction bases with no gene match: 4. Per germline, CDR1 SGHRS and CDR2 YFSETQ. This CDR3 contains 15 residues. This specimen comes from a study of shared clonotypes between healthy human individuals. Sequencing was performed with immunoSEQ multiplex PCR; in TCRdb, only in-frame clones are kept and a portion is missing. The sample has about 2.3 million clones, roughly 92% seen once; the top ten hold about 0.41%.

The sample comprised naive CD4+ T cells from PBMCs. Subset reported: CD45RA+ positively selected. The clonotype comes from a man in his late teens or twenties in good health. Some clones in this sample may be carry-over from other donors' samples. J is TRBJ2-3 and V is TRBV5-1; 9 positions agree with TRBD2. CDR3 DNA sequence: TGCGCCAGCAGCTCGACTAGCGGTTCCACAGATACGCAGTATTTT. It translates to CASSSTSGSTDTQYF.